Sequencing of this TCR beta chain was carried out in a study of response to subunit inactivated influenza vaccine. One entry per CDR3 protein, called by TCRdb with MiXCR from the RT-PCR reads. The table has about 170,000 distinct CDR3 sequences, roughly 12% seen once. The CDR3 is 12 residues long. This clonotype was seen more than once but under ten times. These data also formed part of another study, on T cells expressing NK-cell markers. That work states: The TCR beta cDNA came from 5'RACE template switching with UMIs.

The chain employs TRBV21-1 and TRBJ1-6; the D call of TRBD1 is as the table states it, not checked on the DNA. TRBV21-1 is listed as a pseudogene. This TCR came from a man between 45 and 60 years old who received an inactivated influenza vaccine. The sequences come from CD8+ T cells sorted from PBMCs, collected 11 to 12 days after vaccination. This chain's CDR3 is CASPLYNSPLHF. As DNA, the CDR3 is TGTGCCAGCCCCCTCTATAATTCACCCCTCCACTTT.